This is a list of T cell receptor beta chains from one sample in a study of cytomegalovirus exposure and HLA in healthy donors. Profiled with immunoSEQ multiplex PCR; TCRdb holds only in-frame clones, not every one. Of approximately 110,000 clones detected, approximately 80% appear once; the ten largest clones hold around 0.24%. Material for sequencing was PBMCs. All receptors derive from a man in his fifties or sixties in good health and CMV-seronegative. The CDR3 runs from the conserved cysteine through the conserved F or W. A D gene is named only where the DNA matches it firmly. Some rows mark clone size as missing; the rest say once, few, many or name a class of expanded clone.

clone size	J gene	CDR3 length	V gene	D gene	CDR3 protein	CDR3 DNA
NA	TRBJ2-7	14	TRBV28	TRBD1	CASSLDRVSYEQYF	TGTGCCAGCAGTTTGGACAGGGTCTCCTACGAGCAGTACTTC
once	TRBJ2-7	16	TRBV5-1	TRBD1	CASSPWGVGQGYEQYF	TGCGCCAGCAGCCCTTGGGGGGTGGGACAGGGTTACGAGCAGTACTTC
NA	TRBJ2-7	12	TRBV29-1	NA	CSVRQRSYEQYF	TGCAGCGTCCGACAGAGGTCCTACGAGCAGTACTTC
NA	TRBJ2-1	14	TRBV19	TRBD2	CASRVSGRYNEQFF	TGTGCCAGTAGGGTTAGCGGGAGGTACAATGAGCAGTTCTTC
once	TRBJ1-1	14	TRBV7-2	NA	CASSLGGMNTEAFF	TGTGCCAGCAGCTTAGGGGGCATGAACACTGAAGCTTTCTTT
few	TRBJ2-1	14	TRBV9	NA	CASSVASAHNEQFF	TGTGCCAGCAGCGTAGCCAGCGCGCACAATGAGCAGTTCTTC
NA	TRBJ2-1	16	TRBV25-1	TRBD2	CASSEWAGGADNEQFF	TGTGCCAGCAGTGAGTGGGCGGGAGGAGCCGACAATGAGCAGTTCTTC
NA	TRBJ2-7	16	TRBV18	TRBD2	CASSRLTSRSVYEQYF	TGTGCCAGCTCGCGACTGACTAGCCGGTCGGTTTACGAGCAGTACTTC
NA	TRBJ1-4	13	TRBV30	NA	CAWSVTGVEKLFF	TGTGCCTGGAGTGTAACGGGTGTAGAAAAACTGTTTTTT
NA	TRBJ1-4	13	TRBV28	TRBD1	CASRTGGGEKLFF	TGTGCCAGCAGGACAGGGGGGGGAGAAAAACTGTTTTTT
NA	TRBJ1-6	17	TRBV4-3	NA	CASSQDLSSLDGSPLHF	TGCGCCAGCAGCCAAGATCTAAGCAGTCTAGATGGTTCACCCCTCCACTTT
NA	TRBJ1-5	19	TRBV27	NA	CASSFSGESFRYSNQPQHF	TGTGCCAGCAGTTTCTCCGGGGAATCATTTAGATATAGCAATCAGCCCCAGCATTTT
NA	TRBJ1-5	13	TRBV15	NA	CATSRVRGQPQHF	TGTGCCACCAGCAGAGTTCGGGGTCAGCCCCAGCATTTT
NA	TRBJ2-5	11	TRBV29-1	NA	CSTGGPETQYF	TGCAGCACCGGGGGGCCAGAGACCCAGTACTTC
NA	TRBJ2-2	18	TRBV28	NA	CASSLLPPGRGSGGELFF	TGTGCCAGCAGTTTACTACCCCCGGGGAGGGGGTCTGGCGGGGAGCTGTTTTTT
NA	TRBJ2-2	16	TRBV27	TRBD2	CASGTRSGSRTGELFF	TGTGCCAGCGGGACGAGAAGCGGGAGTAGGACCGGGGAGCTGTTTTTT
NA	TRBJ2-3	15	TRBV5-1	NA	CASSSIGTSTDTQYF	TGCGCCAGCAGCTCTATCGGGACTTCCACAGATACGCAGTATTTT
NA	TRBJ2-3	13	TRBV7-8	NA	CASKHRGTDTQYF	TGTGCCAGCAAACATAGGGGGACAGATACGCAGTATTTT
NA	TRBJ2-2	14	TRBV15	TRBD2	CATTSGVDTGELFF	TGTGCCACCACTAGCGGGGTCGACACCGGGGAGCTGTTTTTT
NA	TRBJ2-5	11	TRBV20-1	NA	CSAWDFVAQYF	TGCAGTGCTTGGGACTTCGTCGCCCAGTACTTC
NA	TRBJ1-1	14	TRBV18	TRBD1	CASSPGGTGLEAFF	TGTGCCAGCTCACCCGGCGGGACAGGGCTCGAAGCTTTCTTT
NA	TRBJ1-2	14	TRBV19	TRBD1	CASLRTGSAYGYTF	TGTGCCAGTCTACGGACAGGGTCGGCCTATGGCTACACCTTC
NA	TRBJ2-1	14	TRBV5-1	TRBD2	CASSLRVERGEQFF	TGCGCCAGCAGCTTACGGGTAGAGCGGGGAGAACAGTTCTTC
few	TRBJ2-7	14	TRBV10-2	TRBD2	CASTLAGQYHEQYF	TGCGCCAGCACCTTAGCGGGACAATACCACGAGCAGTACTTC
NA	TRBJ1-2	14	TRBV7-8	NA	CASGQGQGVYGYTF	TGTGCCAGCGGCCAGGGGCAGGGTGTTTATGGCTACACCTTC
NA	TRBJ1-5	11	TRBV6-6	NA	CASSWGGPQHF	TGTGCCAGCAGTTGGGGGGGGCCCCAGCATTTT
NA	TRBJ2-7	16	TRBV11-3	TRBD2	CASSSGGGTGSYEQYF	TGTGCCAGCAGCTCCGGGGGGGGGACGGGCTCCTACGAGCAGTACTTC
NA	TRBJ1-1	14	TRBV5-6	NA	CASSLTGSDTEAFF	TGTGCCAGCAGCTTGACAGGGTCGGACACTGAAGCTTTCTTT
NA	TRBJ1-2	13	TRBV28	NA	CASSVATPYGYTF	TGTGCCAGCAGTGTAGCGACGCCTTATGGCTACACCTTC
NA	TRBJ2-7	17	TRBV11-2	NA	CASSSHRGTVYSYEQYF	TGTGCCAGCAGCTCCCACCGCGGGACAGTCTACTCCTACGAGCAGTACTTC
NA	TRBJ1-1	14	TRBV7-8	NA	CASTPPGMNTEAFF	TGTGCCAGCACCCCACCGGGTATGAACACTGAAGCTTTCTTT
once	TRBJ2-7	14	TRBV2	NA	CASSEVTGRAEQYF	TGTGCCAGCAGTGAAGTAACAGGGCGCGCCGAGCAGTACTTC
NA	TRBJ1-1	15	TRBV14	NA	CASSQDRAQGSEAFF	TGTGCCAGCAGCCAAGATAGGGCGCAGGGGTCTGAAGCTTTCTTT
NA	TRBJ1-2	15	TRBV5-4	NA	CASSLFTELNYGYTF	TGTGCCAGCAGCTTGTTCACAGAACTTAACTATGGCTACACCTTC
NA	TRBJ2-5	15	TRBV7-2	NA	CASSLNELDSETQYF	TGTGCCAGCAGCCTAAATGAGCTAGATTCAGAGACCCAGTACTTC
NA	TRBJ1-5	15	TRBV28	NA	CATGVLWGTNQPQHF	TGTGCCACAGGGGTCTTGTGGGGGACGAATCAGCCCCAGCATTTT
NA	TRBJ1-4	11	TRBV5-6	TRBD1	CASSYGQGVFF	TGTGCCAGCAGCTACGGACAGGGCGTGTTTTTT
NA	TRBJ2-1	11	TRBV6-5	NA	CASSLGPEQFF	TGTGCCAGCAGTTTGGGGCCTGAGCAGTTCTTC
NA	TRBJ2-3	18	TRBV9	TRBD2	CASSATSGGAYRTDTQYF	TGTGCCAGCAGCGCTACTAGCGGGGGGGCTTATCGAACAGATACGCAGTATTTT
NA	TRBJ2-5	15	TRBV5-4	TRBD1	CASRPTGTGQETQYF	TGTGCCAGCAGGCCGACTGGGACAGGGCAAGAGACCCAGTACTTC
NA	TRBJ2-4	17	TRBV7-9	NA	CASSLNPGNRAKNIQYF	TGTGCCAGCAGCTTAAATCCAGGGAACAGGGCCAAAAACATTCAGTACTTC
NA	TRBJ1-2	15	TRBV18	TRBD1	CASSPGTGSNYGYTF	TGTGCCAGCTCACCGGGGACAGGGTCTAACTATGGCTACACCTTC
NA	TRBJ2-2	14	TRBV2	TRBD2	CASGRGGNTGELFF	TGTGCCAGCGGCCGGGGGGGGAACACCGGGGAGCTGTTTTTT
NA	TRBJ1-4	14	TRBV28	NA	CASSPGHSNEKLFF	TGTGCCAGCAGTCCGGGACACTCTAATGAAAAACTGTTTTTT
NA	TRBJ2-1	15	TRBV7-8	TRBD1	CASSPGPGQDFVQFF	TGTGCCAGCAGCCCAGGGCCGGGACAGGATTTCGTGCAGTTCTTC
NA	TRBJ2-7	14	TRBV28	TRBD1	CASRKQGARGEQYF	TGTGCCAGCAGGAAACAGGGGGCGCGGGGCGAGCAGTACTTC
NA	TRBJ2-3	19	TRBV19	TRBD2	CASSKGTSGGNYYTDTQYF	TGTGCCAGTAGTAAGGGTACGAGCGGGGGGAATTATTACACAGATACGCAGTATTTT
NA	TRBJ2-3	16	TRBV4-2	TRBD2	CASSQGLAGDTDTQYF	TGTGCCAGCAGCCAAGGGCTAGCGGGAGACACAGATACGCAGTATTTT
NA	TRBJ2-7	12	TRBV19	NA	CASRPGNYEQYF	TGTGCCAGTAGGCCGGGTAACTACGAGCAGTACTTC
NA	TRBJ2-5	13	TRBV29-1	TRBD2	CSAGLWEGETQYF	TGCAGCGCTGGGCTCTGGGAGGGGGAGACCCAGTACTTC
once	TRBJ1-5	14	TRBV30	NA	CAGTWGGGNQPQHF	TGTGCGGGGACTTGGGGGGGAGGCAATCAGCCCCAGCATTTT
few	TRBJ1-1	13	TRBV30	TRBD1	CAWNRDRDTEAFF	TGTGCCTGGAACCGAGACAGGGACACTGAAGCTTTCTTT
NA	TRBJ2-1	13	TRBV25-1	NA	CASSEYGLDEQFF	TGTGCCAGCAGTGAATATGGGCTGGATGAGCAGTTCTTC
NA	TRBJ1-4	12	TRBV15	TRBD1	CATSWDREELFF	TGTGCCACCAGCTGGGACAGGGAAGAACTGTTTTTT
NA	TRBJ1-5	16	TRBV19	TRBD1	CASSIVTGDSNQPQHF	TGTGCCAGTAGTATCGTTACAGGGGACAGCAATCAGCCCCAGCATTTT
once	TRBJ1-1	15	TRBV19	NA	CASSISPSDSPEAFF	TGTGCCAGTAGTATTTCCCCTTCGGACAGCCCTGAAGCTTTCTTT
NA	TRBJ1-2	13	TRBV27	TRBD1	CASSWDSSYGYTF	TGTGCCAGCAGTTGGGACAGTAGCTATGGCTACACCTTC
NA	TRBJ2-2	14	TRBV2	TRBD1	CASSPRTGTGELFF	TGTGCCAGCAGTCCCAGGACAGGTACCGGGGAGCTGTTTTTT
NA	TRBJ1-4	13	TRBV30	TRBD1	CAWSRDRVEKLFF	TGTGCCTGGAGCCGGGACAGGGTCGAAAAACTGTTTTTT
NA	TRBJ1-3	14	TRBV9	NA	CASSVGGRDNTIYF	TGTGCCAGCAGCGTAGGGGGCAGGGATAACACCATATATTTT